Below, 2 T cell receptor beta chains from the same sample are listed, as sequenced in a study of blood T cell repertoires in COVID-19. Only in-frame clones appear in the TCRdb table, and some are missing; sequencing was by immunoSEQ multiplex PCR. The sample has around 60,000 clones, around four fifths seen once; the top ten hold approximately 5%. Sequencing was performed on peripheral blood. The receptors originated from a man aged 65 to 85 with acute or convalescent COVID-19.

This chain links TRBV6-5 with TRBJ2-7, with D maybe TRBD1 (6 bases). The V gene lost 6 bases and the J gene lost 2 bases, with 8 bases spanning the gap. Germline V lookup: CDR1 MNHEY, CDR2 SVGAGI. There are 12 residues in the CDR3. CDR3 in amino acids: CASRQGTYEQYF. The CDR3 DNA is TGTGCCAGCAGACAGGGAACCTACGAGCAGTACTTC.

This clone is a singleton in its sample. The chain joins TRBV15 to TRBJ2-1; a possible D gene is TRBD2 (6 bases). This CDR3 has 17 amino acids. V was shortened by 2 bases and J by 0 bases, with 14 bases between the two germline ends. From germline, CDR1 is LNHNV and CDR2 YYDKDF (reference sequence). The CDR3 coding sequence is TGTGCCACCAGCAGAACGCTCAGGAGGGGCTCCTACAATGAGCAGTTCTTC. This codes for CATSRTLRRGSYNEQFF.